This T cell receptor beta chain was sequenced in a study of blood T cells in healthy people across ages. The wider study: With template switching, about one barcoded beta molecule was captured per two T cells. Study conclusions and caveats: Significant beta diversity loss was already apparent by age roughly 44, declining roughly linearly.

Remarks on this clonotype: Its antigen is undetermined.

Germline assignment: CDR1 SGHTA and CDR2 FQGNSA. This CDR3 region has 13 residues. Trimming took 6 bases from V and 2 from J, leaving 9 bases between them. Combining a sample-barcoded 5' primer with a J-beta primer mix, a second PCR ran for about 6 to 11 cycles. Using its own MiXCR run on the 5' RACE reads, TCRdb lists one record per CDR3 protein. The sample has about 930,000 distinct CDR3 sequences; 25% to 30% are singletons. The same data also contributed to another study, on T cells of mothers and their children. That publication notes: Sequencing returned over 8 million TCR beta CDR3 reads per mother and around 3 million per child.

This rearrangement joins TRBV7-2 to TRBJ2-3; tentative D call: TRBD1 (7 bases). The sequence was collected from a middle-aged woman in good health. The sample was blood. The CDR3 DNA sequence: TGTGCCAGCAGGGAGGGGGCCACAGATACGCAGTATTTT. It codes for CASREGATDTQYF.